A selection of T cell receptor beta chains follows, all from one sample in a study of graft-versus-host responses after intestinal transplantation. Using immunoSEQ multiplex PCR, the repertoire was profiled, and TCRdb retains in-frame clones only, with some absent. The table shows 15,000 to 20,000 clones, with about nine tenths occurring only once. Sequences were derived from PBMCs, sampled around 350 days after transplant. The receptors here all came from a human patient who received an intestinal transplant, so some T cells may come from the graft donor. Each CDR3 is given with its conserved first and last residue. Each record gives: V gene, clone size, J gene, D gene, CDR3 protein, CDR3 DNA. A D gene is named only where the DNA matches it firmly. Clone size is shown for a subset of rows, as once, few, many or a class of expanded clone.

V: TRBV5-1
size: -
J: TRBJ2-3
D: -
CDR3: CASSSWGGATDTQYF
DNA: TGCGCCAGCAGCTCGTGGGGGGGCGCGACAGATACGCAGTATTTT

V: TRBV7-9
size: -
J: TRBJ1-1
D: -
CDR3: CASSLAGGINTEAFF
DNA: TGTGCCAGCAGCTTAGCGGGGGGCATAAACACTGAAGCTTTCTTT

V: TRBV14
size: -
J: TRBJ2-1
D: -
CDR3: CASSQALGAPYNEQFF
DNA: TGTGCCAGCAGCCAAGCGCTCGGGGCCCCCTACAATGAGCAGTTCTTC

V: TRBV29-1
size: -
J: TRBJ2-1
D: -
CDR3: CSVESIDGSSYNEQFF
DNA: TGCAGCGTTGAAAGCATCGACGGGAGCTCCTACAATGAGCAGTTCTTC

V: TRBV5-1
size: -
J: TRBJ2-3
D: -
CDR3: CASSGYRADTQYF
DNA: TGCGCCAGCAGCGGATACAGGGCAGATACGCAGTATTTT

V: TRBV29-1
size: -
J: TRBJ2-7
D: -
CDR3: CSAWGQGAGEQYF
DNA: TGCAGCGCCTGGGGGCAAGGGGCGGGAGAGCAGTACTTC

V: TRBV6-6
size: -
J: TRBJ2-7
D: TRBD1
CDR3: CASSYSPGQPYEQYF
DNA: TGTGCCAGCAGTTACTCACCGGGACAGCCCTACGAGCAGTACTTC

V: TRBV2
size: -
J: TRBJ2-1
D: -
CDR3: CASSEWYNEQFF
DNA: TGTGCCAGCAGTGAATGGTACAATGAGCAGTTCTTC

V: TRBV6-1
size: once
J: TRBJ2-4
D: -
CDR3: CASGWSSLAKNIQYF
DNA: TGTGCCAGCGGGTGGAGCTCTCTAGCCAAAAACATTCAGTACTTC

V: TRBV18
size: few
J: TRBJ1-6
D: TRBD1
CDR3: CASSPGQGRVGSYNSPLHF
DNA: TGTGCCAGCTCCCCGGGACAGGGGAGAGTGGGCTCCTATAATTCACCCCTCCACTTT

V: TRBV2
size: -
J: TRBJ2-3
D: -
CDR3: CAAAVRPDTQYF
DNA: TGTGCCGCAGCAGTTCGCCCAGATACGCAGTATTTT

V: TRBV5-6
size: -
J: TRBJ2-1
D: TRBD1
CDR3: CASSFGTAEQFF
DNA: TGTGCCAGCAGCTTCGGGACAGCTGAGCAGTTCTTC

V: TRBV30
size: -
J: TRBJ2-1
D: TRBD2
CDR3: CAWAVGGEQFF
DNA: TGTGCCTGGGCCGTGGGAGGGGAGCAGTTCTTC

V: TRBV18
size: -
J: TRBJ2-7
D: TRBD1
CDR3: CASSPGGSLSYEQYF
DNA: TGTGCCAGCTCCCCAGGGGGCAGTCTGTCCTACGAGCAGTACTTC

V: TRBV28
size: -
J: TRBJ2-7
D: -
CDR3: CASSTILLGRAGEQYF
DNA: TGTGCCAGCAGTACCATCCTCTTAGGACGAGCAGGCGAGCAGTACTTC

V: TRBV27
size: -
J: TRBJ1-6
D: TRBD1
CDR3: CASSLGTGVSPLHF
DNA: TGTGCCAGCAGTTTGGGAACAGGGGTATCACCCCTCCACTTT

V: TRBV2
size: -
J: TRBJ2-1
D: TRBD2
CDR3: CASRERGSYNEQFF
DNA: TGTGCCAGCAGGGAGCGGGGATCCTACAATGAGCAGTTCTTC

V: TRBV10-3
size: -
J: TRBJ2-1
D: -
CDR3: CAISEALRERDYNEQFF
DNA: TGTGCCATCAGTGAGGCGCTCAGGGAGAGGGATTACAATGAGCAGTTCTTC

V: TRBV11-2
size: -
J: TRBJ2-7
D: -
CDR3: CASIRDGTYEQYF
DNA: TGTGCCAGCATCCGCGACGGGACCTACGAGCAGTACTTC

V: TRBV28
size: -
J: TRBJ1-3
D: -
CDR3: CASITRRERNTIYF
DNA: TGTGCCAGCATTACCAGGCGAGAAAGAAACACCATATATTTT

V: TRBV12-5
size: -
J: TRBJ1-3
D: -
CDR3: CASDPVRNTIYF
DNA: TGTGCTAGTGACCCAGTCCGGAACACCATATATTTT

V: TRBV29-1
size: -
J: TRBJ2-2
D: -
CDR3: CSVELLKTGPYTGELFF
DNA: TGCAGCGTTGAACTGTTAAAGACAGGTCCCTACACCGGGGAGCTGTTTTTT

V: TRBV5-6
size: -
J: TRBJ2-1
D: TRBD1
CDR3: CASSLGQGVDNEQFF
DNA: TGTGCCAGCAGCTTGGGACAGGGAGTAGACAATGAGCAGTTCTTC

V: TRBV7-2
size: once
J: TRBJ2-3
D: -
CDR3: CASSLDSWGDTQYF
DNA: TGTGCCAGCAGCTTAGATTCGTGGGGAGATACGCAGTATTTT

V: TRBV5-1
size: -
J: TRBJ1-1
D: -
CDR3: CASSLEGNTEAFF
DNA: TGCGCCAGCAGCTTGGAAGGGAACACTGAAGCTTTCTTT

V: TRBV5-4
size: -
J: TRBJ1-1
D: -
CDR3: CASSLFGMEAFF
DNA: TGTGCCAGCAGCTTGTTCGGGATGGAAGCTTTCTTT

V: TRBV2
size: -
J: TRBJ2-7
D: TRBD1
CDR3: CASRPDRAYEQYF
DNA: TGTGCCAGCCGTCCCGACAGGGCCTACGAGCAGTACTTC

V: TRBV6-6
size: -
J: TRBJ1-5
D: TRBD1
CDR3: CASSGTGGAGQPQHF
DNA: TGTGCCAGCAGTGGGACAGGGGGCGCCGGACAGCCCCAGCATTTT

V: TRBV6-5
size: -
J: TRBJ1-4
D: TRBD1
CDR3: CASRRQGDEKLFF
DNA: TGTGCCAGCAGGAGGCAGGGGGACGAAAAACTGTTTTTT

V: TRBV9
size: -
J: TRBJ1-2
D: TRBD1
CDR3: CASSPRTGVLGYTF
DNA: TGTGCCAGCAGCCCACGGACAGGGGTTCTGGGCTACACCTTC

V: TRBV6-5
size: -
J: TRBJ2-7
D: -
CDR3: CASSFSRDEQYF
DNA: TGTGCCAGCAGTTTCTCAAGGGACGAGCAGTACTTC

V: TRBV2
size: -
J: TRBJ1-1
D: -
CDR3: CASSVKGSGNTEAFF
DNA: TGTGCCAGCAGTGTGAAGGGGTCGGGGAACACTGAAGCTTTCTTT